This entry describes one T cell receptor (beta chain). This specimen comes from a study of blood T cell repertoires in COVID-19. About the research overall: Italy, Spain and the United States were the sources of the convalescent and acute COVID-19 samples.

Some clones are missing from TCRdb's copy, which holds only in-frame ones; the method was immunoSEQ multiplex PCR. The repertoire holds almost 55,000 clones, 70% to 90% seen once, with around 27% in the top ten. The receptor's source is a human donor in a cohort sampled during active COVID-19. The sequenced material came from peripheral blood.

The CDR3 here is CASSLGGFRELFF. CDR3 sequence (DNA): TGTGCCAGCAGTTTGGGGGGGTTCCGGGAGCTGTTTTTT. This chain uses TRBV28 with TRBJ2-2; 7 bases are a match to TRBD2. The junction had 4 bases not matched to a gene; V was cut back by 3 bases and J by 9 bases. Per germline, CDR1 MDHEN and CDR2 SYDVKM. This CDR3 is built from 13 residues.